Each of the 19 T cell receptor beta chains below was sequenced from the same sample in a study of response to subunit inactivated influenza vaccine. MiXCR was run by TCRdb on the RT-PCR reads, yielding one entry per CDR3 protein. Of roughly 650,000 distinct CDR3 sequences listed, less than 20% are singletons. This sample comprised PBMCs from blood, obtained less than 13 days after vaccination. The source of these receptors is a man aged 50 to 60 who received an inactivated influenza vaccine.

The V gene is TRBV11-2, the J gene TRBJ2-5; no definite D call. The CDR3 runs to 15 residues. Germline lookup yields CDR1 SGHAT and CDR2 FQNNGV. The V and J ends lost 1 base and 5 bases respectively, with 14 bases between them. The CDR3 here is CASSLVARAVETQYF. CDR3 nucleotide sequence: TGTGCCAGCAGCTTAGTAGCCCGGGCGGTGGAGACCCAGTACTTC.

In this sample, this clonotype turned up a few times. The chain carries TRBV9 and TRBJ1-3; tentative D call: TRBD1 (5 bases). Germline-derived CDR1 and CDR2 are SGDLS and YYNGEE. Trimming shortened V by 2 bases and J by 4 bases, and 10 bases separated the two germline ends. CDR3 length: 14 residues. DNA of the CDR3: TGTGCCAGCAGCGTCGGGGGTACCGGAAACACCATATATTTT. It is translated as CASSVGGTGNTIYF.

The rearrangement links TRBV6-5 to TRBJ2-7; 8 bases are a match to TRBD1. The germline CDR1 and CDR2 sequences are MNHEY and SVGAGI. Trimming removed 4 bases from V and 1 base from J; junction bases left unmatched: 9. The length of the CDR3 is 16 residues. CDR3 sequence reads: CASSFSGGAPSYEQYF. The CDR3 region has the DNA TGTGCCAGCAGTTTCTCAGGGGGCGCCCCTTCCTACGAGCAGTACTTC.

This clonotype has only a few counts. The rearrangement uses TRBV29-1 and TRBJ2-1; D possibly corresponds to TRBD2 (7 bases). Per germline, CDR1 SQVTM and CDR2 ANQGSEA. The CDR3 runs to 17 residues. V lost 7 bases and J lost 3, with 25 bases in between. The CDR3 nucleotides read TGCAGCGGTTATATGGGGGGGCTTAAGGGCGACTACAATGAGCAGTTCTTC. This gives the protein CSGYMGGLKGDYNEQFF.

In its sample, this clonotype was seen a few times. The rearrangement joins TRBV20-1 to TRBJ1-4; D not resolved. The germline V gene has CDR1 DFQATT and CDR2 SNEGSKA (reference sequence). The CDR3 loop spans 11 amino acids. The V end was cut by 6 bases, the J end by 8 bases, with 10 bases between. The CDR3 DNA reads TGCAGTGCGCCGTCTAGAGAAAAACTGTTTTTT. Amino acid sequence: CSAPSREKLFF.

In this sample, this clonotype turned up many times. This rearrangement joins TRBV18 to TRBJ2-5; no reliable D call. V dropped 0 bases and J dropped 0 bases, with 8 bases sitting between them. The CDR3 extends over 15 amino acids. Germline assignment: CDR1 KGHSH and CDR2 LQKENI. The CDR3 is CASSPPAGYQETQYF. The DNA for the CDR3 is TGTGCCAGCTCACCACCGGCCGGGTACCAAGAGACCCAGTACTTC.

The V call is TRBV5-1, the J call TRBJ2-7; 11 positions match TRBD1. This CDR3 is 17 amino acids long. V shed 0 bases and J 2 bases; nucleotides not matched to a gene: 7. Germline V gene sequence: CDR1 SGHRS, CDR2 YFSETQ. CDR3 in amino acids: CASSLGPTGQGAYEQYF. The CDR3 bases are TGCGCCAGCAGCTTGGGGCCCACGGGACAGGGGGCCTACGAGCAGTACTTC.

The CDR3 DNA reads TGCGCCAGCAGCGCCGAGACAGGGCCCGAAGAAGGCACCTTC. Translated: CASSAETGPEEGTF. This chain uses TRBV5-1 with TRBJ1-2; 7 bases map to TRBD1. The V and J ends lost 4 bases and 13 bases, in that order; junction bases with no gene match: 16. The CDR3 is made up of 14 amino acids. Germline CDR1 SGHRS, CDR2 YFSETQ.

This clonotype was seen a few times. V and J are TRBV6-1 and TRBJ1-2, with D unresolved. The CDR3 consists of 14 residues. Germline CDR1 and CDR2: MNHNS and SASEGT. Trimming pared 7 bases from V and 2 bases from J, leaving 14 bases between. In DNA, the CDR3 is TGTGCCAGCACCCGGGCGACACTAAACTATGGCTACACCTTC. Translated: CASTRATLNYGYTF.

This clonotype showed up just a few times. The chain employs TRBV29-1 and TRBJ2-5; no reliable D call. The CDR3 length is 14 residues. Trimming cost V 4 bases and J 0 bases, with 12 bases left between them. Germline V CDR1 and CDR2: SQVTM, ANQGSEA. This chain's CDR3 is CSVVGRSYQETQYF. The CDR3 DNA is TGCAGCGTTGTGGGCCGATCGTACCAAGAGACCCAGTACTTC.

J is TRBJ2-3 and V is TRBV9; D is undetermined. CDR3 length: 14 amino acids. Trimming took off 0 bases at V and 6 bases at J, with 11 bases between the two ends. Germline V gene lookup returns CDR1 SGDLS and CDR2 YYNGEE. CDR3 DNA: TGTGCCAGCAGCGTAGCCCCGGACCGGGATACGCAGTATTTT. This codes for CASSVAPDRDTQYF.

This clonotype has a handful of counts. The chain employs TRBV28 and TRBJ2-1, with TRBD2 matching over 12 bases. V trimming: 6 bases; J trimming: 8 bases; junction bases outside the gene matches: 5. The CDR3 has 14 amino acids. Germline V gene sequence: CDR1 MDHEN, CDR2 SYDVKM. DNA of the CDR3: TGTGCCAGCAGGACTAGCGGGAGTTGGGATGAGCAGTTCTTC. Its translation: CASRTSGSWDEQFF.

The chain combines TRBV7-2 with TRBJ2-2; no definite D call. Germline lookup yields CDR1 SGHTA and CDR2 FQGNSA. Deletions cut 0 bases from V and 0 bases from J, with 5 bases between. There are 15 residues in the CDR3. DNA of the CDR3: TGTGCCAGCAGCTTAGCAATCGCGAACACCGGGGAGCTGTTTTTT. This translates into CASSLAIANTGELFF.

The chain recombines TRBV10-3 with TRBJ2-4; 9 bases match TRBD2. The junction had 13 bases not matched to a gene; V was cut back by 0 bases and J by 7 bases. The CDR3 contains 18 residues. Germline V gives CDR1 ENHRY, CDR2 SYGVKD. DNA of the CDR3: TGTGCCATCAGTGAGTCGAAATCCGGCGGGAGGGCCGAGAACATTCAGTACTTC. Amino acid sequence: CAISESKSGGRAENIQYF.

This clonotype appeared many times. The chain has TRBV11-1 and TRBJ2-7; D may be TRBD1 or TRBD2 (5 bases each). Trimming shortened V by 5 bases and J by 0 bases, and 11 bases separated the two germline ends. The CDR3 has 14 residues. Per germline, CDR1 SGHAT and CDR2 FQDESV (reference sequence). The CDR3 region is CASSLRGYSYEQYF. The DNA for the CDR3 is TGTGCCAGCAGCCTACGGGGCTACTCCTACGAGCAGTACTTC.

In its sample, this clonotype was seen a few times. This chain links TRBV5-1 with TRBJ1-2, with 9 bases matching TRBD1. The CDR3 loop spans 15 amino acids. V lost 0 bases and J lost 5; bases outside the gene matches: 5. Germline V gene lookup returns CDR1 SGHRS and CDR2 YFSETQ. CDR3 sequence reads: CASSLARDRVYGYTF. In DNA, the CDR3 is TGCGCCAGCAGCTTGGCCAGGGACAGGGTTTATGGCTACACCTTC.

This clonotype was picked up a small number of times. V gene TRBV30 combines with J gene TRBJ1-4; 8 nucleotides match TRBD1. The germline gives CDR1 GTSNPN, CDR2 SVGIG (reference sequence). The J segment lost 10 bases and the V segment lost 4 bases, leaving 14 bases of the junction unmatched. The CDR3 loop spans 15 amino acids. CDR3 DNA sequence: TGTGCCTGGATGGGGCCAGGGGGCGGTTTCGGAAAACTGTTTTTT. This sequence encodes CAWMGPGGGFGKLFF.

The DNA for the CDR3 is TGTGCCAGCAGTTGGTCGGTCGGGGAGACCCAGTACTTC. Encoded protein: CASSWSVGETQYF. The chain links TRBV6-5 to TRBJ2-5, with no clear D. Per the germline V gene, CDR1 is MNHEY and CDR2 is SVGAGI. Trimming shortened V by 4 bases and J by 5 bases, and 11 bases separated the two germline ends. The CDR3 runs to 13 residues.

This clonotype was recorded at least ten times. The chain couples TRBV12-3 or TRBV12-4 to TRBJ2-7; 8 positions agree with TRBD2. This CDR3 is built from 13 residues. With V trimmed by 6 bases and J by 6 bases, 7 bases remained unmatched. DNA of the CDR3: TGTGCCAGCAGACCAAGCGGGGGAGGCGAGCAGTACTTC. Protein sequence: CASRPSGGGEQYF.